This record looks at one TCR beta chain sequence and its context. Its antigen remains unknown. No cell fractionation was done, so the repertoire covers all unsorted peripheral blood T cells. Trimming stripped 3 bases from V and 2 bases from J, with 7 bases between. Germline CDR1 reads MNHEY; CDR2 reads SMNVEV (reference sequence). The CDR3 totals 13 residues. This sample stems from a study of HIV-infected patients and healthy controls. Study-level results: Healthy control repertoires had roughly threefold more distinct CDR3s than untreated HIV+ repertoires, and higher Shannon diversity.

cDNA was made from about 500 ng RNA using alpha and beta constant primers. Each of the alpha and beta chains got its own library through chain-specific third strand synthesis with indices. All rearrangements within a chain used one primer pair; cDNA molecules carried barcodes. Two random hexamers, added before amplification and joined, formed each molecule's 12-nucleotide barcode. TCRdb used MiXCR to reprocess the 5' RACE reads, holding one entry per CDR3 protein. The data hold under 25,000 distinct CDR3 sequences, with roughly 8.2% observed a single time. The chain links TRBV27 to TRBJ1-2; D is perhaps TRBD1 (5 bases). Sequenced: blood. The receptor comes from an adult in good health. CDR3 DNA sequence: TGTGCCAGCAGTTTCTCAGGGAACTATGGCTACACCTTC. It translates to CASSFSGNYGYTF.